One and the same sample provided the 10 T cell receptor beta chains below, sequenced in a study of yellow fever vaccine responses in identical twins. TCRdb reprocessed the RT-PCR reads via MiXCR and lists one record per CDR3 protein. The sample shows some 23,000 distinct CDR3 sequences, roughly 73% of them seen only once. This specimen was T cells from blood (PBMCs), unsorted or a sorted subset (not recorded which), taken before or after yellow fever vaccination (not recorded which). The receptors derive from a woman younger than 35 who received the yellow fever vaccine.

The chain is built from TRBV10-3 and TRBJ2-6; no clear D gene. This CDR3 contains 15 residues. Looked up from germline, CDR1 is ENHRY and CDR2 is SYGVKD. Trimming cost V 6 bases and J 0 bases, with 9 bases left between them. DNA of the CDR3: TGTGCCATCAGCAACATCCTCTCTGGGGCCAACGTCCTGACTTTC. This sequence encodes CAISNILSGANVLTF.

In regard to this clonotype: Germline is not matched at one junction end, which may reflect a read error. The chain joins TRBV24-1 to TRBJ1-1; D unresolved. Germline lookup yields CDR1 KGHDR and CDR2 SFDVKD. The CDR3 spans 13 residues. CDR3 DNA: TGTGCCACCAGTGATGGCTTCACGCCTGAGGCTTTCTTT. Translating gives CATSDGFTPEAFF.

This rearrangement joins TRBV28 to TRBJ1-2, with no clear D. V shed 5 bases and J shed 4 bases, with 20 bases lying between them. Germline V gene data show CDR1 as MDHEN and CDR2 as SYDVKM. The CDR3 is made up of 16 amino acids. CDR3 in DNA: TGTGCCAGCAGTCCGGGGTTATCAGGTGGAAGCTATGGCTACACCTTC. It translates to CASSPGLSGGSYGYTF.

This chain uses TRBV29-1 with TRBJ2-1; 7 bases align to TRBD2. Germline lookup yields CDR1 SQVTM and CDR2 ANQGSEA. With V trimmed by 2 bases and J by 9 bases, 10 bases remained unmatched. CDR3 length: 14 amino acids. In nucleotides, the CDR3 is TGCAGCGTTGAATTCAGGAGCGGGACTGGTGAGCAGTTCTTC. It yields the protein CSVEFRSGTGEQFF.

The V gene is TRBV4-2, the J gene TRBJ2-2; D is perhaps TRBD1 (5 bases). The CDR3 totals 15 residues. The germline V and J ends were trimmed by 4 bases and 1 base, with 10 bases remaining between them. Germline values: CDR1 LGHNA, CDR2 YNFKEQ. CDR3 DNA: TGTGCCAGCAGCCCAGGTACAGGGAACACCGGGGAGCTGTTTTTT. Translation: CASSPGTGNTGELFF.

The chain is built from TRBV4-1 and TRBJ2-3; 8 bases are a match to TRBD2. V dropped 0 bases and J dropped 2; count of bases not matched to a gene: 7. Germline CDR1 is MGHRA and CDR2 is YSYEKL. CDR3 length: 17 amino acids. CDR3 DNA: TGCGCCAGCAGCCAAGATAGACTAGCGACCCACACAGATACGCAGTATTTT. Amino acid sequence: CASSQDRLATHTDTQYF.

The V and J genes are TRBV10-2 and TRBJ1-4, with no clear D. Germline V gene lookup returns CDR1 WSHSY and CDR2 SAAADI. The V end was cut by 4 bases, the J end by 1 base, with 1 base between. The CDR3 totals 12 residues. The CDR3 DNA reads TGCGCCAGCAGTGGAACTAATGAAAAACTGTTTTTT. Protein sequence: CASSGTNEKLFF.

The genes are TRBV11-2 and TRBJ2-1; D remains unclear. Germline loops: CDR1 SGHAT, CDR2 FQNNGV. The CDR3 extends over 17 amino acids. The ends were cut back, 1 base at V and 1 base at J, with 14 bases in the middle. CDR3 sequence: CASSLGYSRLSYNEQFF. CDR3 bases: TGTGCCAGCAGCTTAGGGTATAGCCGGCTTTCCTACAATGAGCAGTTCTTC.

This rearrangement joins TRBV12-3 or TRBV12-4 to TRBJ2-1; D may be TRBD1 (6 bases). V was clipped by 7 bases and J by 9 bases, with 13 bases between them. CDR3 size: 12 residues. DNA for the CDR3: TGTGCCAGCACTACGACAGGCGGTGAGCAGTTCTTC. Amino acids: CASTTTGGEQFF.

V usage is TRBV25-1 and J usage is TRBJ1-5; no firm D call. Between the trimmed V and J ends, which lost 4 bases and 0 bases, there was a span of 7 bases. The length of the CDR3 is 14 residues. Per germline, CDR1 MGHDK and CDR2 SYGVNS. The CDR3 loop reads CASSVQNSNQPQHF. CDR3 nucleotide sequence: TGTGCCAGCAGTGTTCAGAATAGCAATCAGCCCCAGCATTTT.